The 26 T cell receptor beta chains given below trace back to one sample, sequenced in a study of CXCR3-negative and CXCR3-positive naive CD8 T cells. Via 5' RACE with UMI labels, TRB cDNA libraries were prepared. Each CDR3 protein gets one entry in TCRdb, which reprocessed the 5' RACE reads and gives no DNA. This sample's clone table lists some 150,000 distinct CDR3 sequences. Study observations and caveats: Compared with CXCR3-negative naive cells, CXCR3-positive naive cells showed more hydrophobic TRB CDR3s.

These TCRs are of unknown antigen specificity. Material for sequencing was naive CXCR3+ CD8+ T cells from blood. Regarding subset: CD45RO-CCR7+CD27+CD95- naive CD8+ T cells expressing CXCR3 (TNR3+). The source is a human donor in good health. Some clones in this sample may be carry-over from other donors' samples.

The J gene is TRBJ2-5, the V gene TRBV12-3 or TRBV12-4. The CDR3 runs 16 residues. CDR3 residues: CASSLSGLGNQETQYF.

V gene TRBV7-9 combines with J gene TRBJ1-2; TCRdb names TRBD1, which stays unverified in the absence of DNA. This CDR3 has 12 residues. CDR1 and CDR2 (germline): SEHNR, FQNEAQ (reference sequence). CDR3 amino acids: CASSSGDSGYTF.

This chain joins TRBV6-2 or TRBV6-3 and TRBJ2-2. This CDR3 is built from 14 residues. Germline V gene data show CDR1 as MNHEY and CDR2 as SVGEGT. The CDR3 spells CASSWIEVAGELFF.

The chain employs TRBV3-1 and TRBJ2-1; TCRdb returns TRBD2, unconfirmable since there is no DNA. CDR1 LGHDT and CDR2 YNNKEL come from the germline V gene (reference sequence). CDR3 length equals 17 residues. The CDR3 region is CASSQEGTSGAYNEQFF.

V is TRBV29-1 and J is TRBJ2-1; no DNA is available, so the TRBD2 call from TCRdb remains unchecked. The CDR3 totals 16 residues. Germline V gene lookup returns CDR1 SQVTM and CDR2 ANQGSEA. This CDR3 is CSVRGEVSGDYNEQFF.

This chain links TRBV2 with TRBJ2-7; TCRdb's assignment of TRBD2 cannot be checked, as there is no DNA. In germline, CDR1 is SNHLY, CDR2 FYNNEI. The CDR3 has 18 residues. This CDR3 reads CASRIRDEGGRATYEQYF.

The rearrangement uses TRBV23-1 and TRBJ2-3; lacking DNA, the TRBD1 call made by TCRdb goes unchecked. TRBV23-1 is given ORF status, its function remaining uncertain. The CDR3 covers 13 residues. CDR3 loop: CAGKAGAEDTQYF.

The chain couples TRBV5-1 to TRBJ2-7; the TCRdb D gene call, TRBD2, has no DNA to confirm it. CDR3 size: 15 residues. The germline CDR1 and CDR2 sequences are SGHRS and YFSETQ. The chain's CDR3 is CASSLAPRGRSEQYF.

The chain links TRBV7-9 to TRBJ2-7. This CDR3 is 13 amino acids long. Germline V lookup: CDR1 SEHNR, CDR2 FQNEAQ (reference sequence). CDR3 sequence reads: CASSSYDSYEQYF.

This chain connects TRBV7-2 to TRBJ2-2. CDR1 and CDR2 (germline): SGHTA, FQGNSA. The CDR3 length is 16 residues. CDR3 region: CASSLYVPGSTGELFF.

This chain links TRBV4-1 with TRBJ2-5; TCRdb's D call of TRBD2 is untestable without DNA. The germline CDR1 and CDR2 sequences are MGHRA and YSYEKL. The CDR3 length is 16 residues. This CDR3 reads CASSQEETSGQETQYF.

This chain links TRBV29-1 with TRBJ2-1; the TCRdb D gene call, TRBD2, has no DNA to confirm it. This CDR3 comprises 16 residues. In germline, CDR1 is SQVTM, CDR2 ANQGSEA. The CDR3 loop is CSVEDWASGTSNEQFF.

The chain couples TRBV4-1 to TRBJ2-1; TCRdb's D call, TRBD1, is unchecked because there is no DNA. Germline CDR1 and CDR2: MGHRA and YSYEKL. The CDR3 extends over 15 amino acids. CDR3 amino acids: CASSQGDTRWDEQFF.

The rearrangement uses TRBV11-2 and TRBJ2-1. The V gene's germline CDR1 is SGHAT and CDR2 FQNNGV. The CDR3 is made up of 14 amino acids. The CDR3 protein is CASSSTTLLGEQFF.

This chain connects TRBV2 to TRBJ2-7; TCRdb proposes TRBD2, but this gene call is untestable without DNA. This CDR3 has 11 amino acids. The germline V gene encodes CDR1 SNHLY and CDR2 FYNNEI. The CDR3 is CATAGGYEQYF.

The chain uses TRBV5-5 and TRBJ2-3; TCRdb designates TRBD2, a call that cannot be tested without DNA. Germline CDR1 SGHKS, CDR2 YYEKEE (reference sequence). CDR3 length: 15 residues. CDR3 protein: CASSPLAGGSDTQYF. The entire variable domain, with the rest obtained from reference TRBV5-5 and TRBJ2-3, is as follows: DAGVTQSPTHLIKTRGQQVTLRCSPISGHKSVSWYQQVLGQGPQFIFQYYEKEERGRGNFPDRFSARQFPNYSSELNVNALLLGDSALYLCASSPLAGGSDTQYFGPGTRLTVL.

The genes are TRBV4-3 and TRBJ2-5; TCRdb selects TRBD1, and the lack of DNA leaves this call unchecked. The CDR3 is 15 amino acids. Looked up from germline, CDR1 is LGHNA and CDR2 is YSLEER. The CDR3 region is CASSPYRGSQETQYF.

This chain connects TRBV2 to TRBJ1-2; TCRdb gives TRBD1 as the D gene, but with no DNA this cannot be confirmed. Germline CDR1 SNHLY, CDR2 FYNNEI. This CDR3 is built from 15 residues. The chain's CDR3 is CASHPPGRSPTGYTF.

CDR3 residues: CASSSGTEGEQYF. V and J are TRBV27 and TRBJ2-7; TCRdb calls TRBD2, which cannot be checked without DNA. The CDR3 covers 13 residues. Germline V gives CDR1 MNHEY, CDR2 SMNVEV (reference sequence).

The J gene is TRBJ2-1, the V gene TRBV7-9. CDR1 and CDR2 (germline): SEHNR, FQNEAQ (reference sequence). The CDR3 is 12 residues long. CDR3 residues: CASRKADNEQFF.

CDR3 amino acids: CASSPGQENQPQHF. The V call is TRBV9, the J call TRBJ1-5; TCRdb's D call of TRBD1 is untestable without DNA. In germline, CDR1 is SGDLS, CDR2 YYNGEE. There are 14 residues in the CDR3. Complete variable domain (other parts from reference TRBV9 and TRBJ1-5): DSGVTQTPKHLITATGQRVTLRCSPRSGDLSVYWYQQSLDQGLQFLIQYYNGEERAKGNILERFSAQQFPDLHSELNLSSLELGDSALYFCASSPGQENQPQHFGDGTRLSIL.

V is TRBV9 and J is TRBJ2-1; without DNA, the TCRdb call of TRBD1 cannot be checked. Germline CDR1 and CDR2: SGDLS and YYNGEE. This CDR3 is built from 16 residues. CDR3 region: CASSVVGTGAYNEQFF.

V and J are TRBV2 and TRBJ2-7; as DNA is missing, the TRBD1 call by TCRdb cannot be tested. The CDR3 is 16 residues long. Germline CDR1 is SNHLY and CDR2 is FYNNEI. The CDR3 sequence: CASSEGRTDYSYEQYF.

This chain uses TRBV4-3 with TRBJ2-2; the D call from TCRdb, TRBD1, cannot be confirmed without DNA. CDR3 size: 16 residues. CDR1 is LGHNA and CDR2 is YSLEER in the germline V gene. Here the CDR3 reads CASSQDRGELTGELFF.

CDR3 residues: CSARHEYYEQYF. This rearrangement joins TRBV20-1 to TRBJ2-7. CDR3 size: 12 residues. Germline V gene sequence: CDR1 DFQATT, CDR2 SNEGSKA (reference sequence).

V and J are TRBV6-2 or TRBV6-3 and TRBJ2-3; the TCRdb D gene call, TRBD1, has no DNA to confirm it. CDR1 and CDR2 from the germline V gene are MNHEY and SVGEGT. This CDR3 comprises 15 residues. The chain's CDR3 is CAAGHVGLGPDTQYF.